This passage covers 4 T cell receptor beta chains from one sample sequenced in a study of blood T cell repertoires in COVID-19 (dated by TCRdb to the early 2020s). Library creation used the immunoSEQ multiplex PCR assay. TCRdb mirrors the immuneACCESS table, restricted to in-frame sequences. Some clones are absent from its copies; in checked studies, under half trace to an unresolved V gene, and the reason for the others is unknown. This sample comprises over 40,000 clones, about 90% of them detected only once. Together, the top ten hold around 13% of the sample. Sequenced material: peripheral blood. The origin of the receptors is a human donor in a cohort sampled during active COVID-19.

This chain uses TRBV6-5 with TRBJ1-2; D perhaps matches TRBD1 (6 bases). CDR1 and CDR2 (germline): MNHEY, SVGAGI. The CDR3 contains 13 residues. Trimming cost V 6 bases and J 8 bases, with 16 bases left between them. The CDR3 spells CASRRAGARGYTF. As DNA, the CDR3 is TGTGCCAGCAGAAGGGCGGGGGCACGAGGCTACACCTTC.

The chain uses TRBV24-1 and TRBJ2-2; maybe TRBD2 (5 bases). The CDR3 is made up of 13 amino acids. CDR1 KGHDR and CDR2 SFDVKD come from the germline V gene. Trimming left V 6 bases short and J 4 bases short, with 8 bases between. This CDR3 reads CATSSGFTGELFF. The CDR3 DNA reads as TGTGCCACCAGTTCGGGGTTCACCGGGGAGCTGTTTTTT.

The V gene is TRBV5-1, the J gene TRBJ2-7; 9 bases line up with TRBD1. CDR1 and CDR2 from the germline V gene are SGHRS and YFSETQ. V gave up 3 bases and J gave up 2 bases; unmatched junction bases: 12. The CDR3 consists of 17 residues. The CDR3 coding sequence is TGCGCCAGCAGCTCCGCCCCGGGACAGGGCGCAACCTACGAGCAGTACTTC. It codes for CASSSAPGQGATYEQYF. Complete variable domain (other parts from reference TRBV5-1 and TRBJ2-7): KAGVTQTPRYLIKTRGQQVTLSCSPISGHRSVSWYQQTPGQGLQFLFEYFSETQRNKGNFPGRFSGRQFSNSRSEMNVSTLELGDSALYLCASSSAPGQGATYEQYFGPGTRLTVT.

The chain couples TRBV29-1 to TRBJ2-7; 8 positions agree with TRBD2. The CDR3 runs to 15 residues. The J segment lost 7 bases and the V segment lost 4 bases, leaving 15 bases of the junction unmatched. The germline V gene has CDR1 SQVTM and CDR2 ANQGSEA. The CDR3: CSVGREGGSYGEQYF. For the CDR3, the DNA is TGCAGCGTTGGACGGGAGGGAGGGTCTTACGGGGAGCAGTACTTC.